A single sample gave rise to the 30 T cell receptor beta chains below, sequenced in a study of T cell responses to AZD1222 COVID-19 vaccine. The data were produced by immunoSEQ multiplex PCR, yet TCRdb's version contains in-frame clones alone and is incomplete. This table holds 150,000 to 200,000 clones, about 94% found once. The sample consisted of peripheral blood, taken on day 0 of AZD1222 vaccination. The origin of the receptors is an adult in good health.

The CDR3 DNA follows: TGTGCCAGTAGTCCCGCGACAGTCTTCACTGAAGCTTTCTTT. It codes for CASSPATVFTEAFF. The genes are TRBV19 and TRBJ1-1; weak D call: TRBD1 (5 bases). This CDR3 has 14 amino acids. The germline V gene has CDR1 LNHDA and CDR2 SQIVND (reference sequence). Trimming cost V 5 bases and J 4 bases, with 14 bases left between them.

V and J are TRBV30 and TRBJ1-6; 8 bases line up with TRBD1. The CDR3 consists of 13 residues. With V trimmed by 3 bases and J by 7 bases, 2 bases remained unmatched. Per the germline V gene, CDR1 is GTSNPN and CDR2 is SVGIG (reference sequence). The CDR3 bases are TGTGCCTGGAGGGACAGGGTAAATTCACCCCTCCACTTT. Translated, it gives CAWRDRVNSPLHF.

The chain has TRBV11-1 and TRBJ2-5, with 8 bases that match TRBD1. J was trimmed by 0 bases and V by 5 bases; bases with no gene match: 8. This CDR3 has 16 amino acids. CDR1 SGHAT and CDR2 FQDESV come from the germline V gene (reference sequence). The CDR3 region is CASSPRGQANQETQYF. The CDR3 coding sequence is TGTGCCAGCAGCCCCCGGGGACAGGCAAACCAAGAGACCCAGTACTTC.

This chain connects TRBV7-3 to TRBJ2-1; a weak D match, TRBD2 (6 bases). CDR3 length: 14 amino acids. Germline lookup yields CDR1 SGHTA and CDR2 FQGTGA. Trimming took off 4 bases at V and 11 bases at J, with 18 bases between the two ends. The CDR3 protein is CASSSNLATHKQFF. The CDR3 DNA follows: TGTGCCAGCAGCTCCAACCTAGCGACCCATAAGCAGTTCTTC.

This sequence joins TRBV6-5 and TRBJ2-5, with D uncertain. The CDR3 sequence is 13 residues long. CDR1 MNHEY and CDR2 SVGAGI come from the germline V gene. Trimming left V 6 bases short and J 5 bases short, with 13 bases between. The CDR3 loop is CASRVGFPETQYF. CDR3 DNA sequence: TGTGCCAGCAGGGTGGGGTTTCCGGAGACCCAGTACTTC.

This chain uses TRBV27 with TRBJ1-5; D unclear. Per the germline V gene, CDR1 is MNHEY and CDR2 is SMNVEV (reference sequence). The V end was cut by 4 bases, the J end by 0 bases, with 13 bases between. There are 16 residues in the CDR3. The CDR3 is CASSSSRDYSNQPQHF. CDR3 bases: TGTGCCAGCAGTTCATCTCGGGATTATAGCAATCAGCCCCAGCATTTT.

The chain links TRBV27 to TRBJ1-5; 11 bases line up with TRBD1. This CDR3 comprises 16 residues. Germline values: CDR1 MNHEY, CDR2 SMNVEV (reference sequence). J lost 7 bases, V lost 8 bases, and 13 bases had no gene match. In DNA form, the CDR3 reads TGTGCCAGCGCGACTTACTTGGACAGGGGGCAACAGCCCCAGCATTTT. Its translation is CASATYLDRGQQPQHF.

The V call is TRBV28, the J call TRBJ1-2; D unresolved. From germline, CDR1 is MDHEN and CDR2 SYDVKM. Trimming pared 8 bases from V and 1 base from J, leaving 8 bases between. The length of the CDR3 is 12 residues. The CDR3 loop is CASRRSNYGYTF. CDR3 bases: TGTGCCAGCCGACGGAGTAACTATGGCTACACCTTC.

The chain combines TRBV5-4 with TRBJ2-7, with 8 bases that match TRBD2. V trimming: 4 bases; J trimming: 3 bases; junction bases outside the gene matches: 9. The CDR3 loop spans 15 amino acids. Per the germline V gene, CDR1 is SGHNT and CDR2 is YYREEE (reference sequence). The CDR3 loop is CASSTASGSFYEQYF. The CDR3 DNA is TGTGCCAGCAGCACCGCCAGCGGGAGTTTCTACGAGCAGTACTTC.

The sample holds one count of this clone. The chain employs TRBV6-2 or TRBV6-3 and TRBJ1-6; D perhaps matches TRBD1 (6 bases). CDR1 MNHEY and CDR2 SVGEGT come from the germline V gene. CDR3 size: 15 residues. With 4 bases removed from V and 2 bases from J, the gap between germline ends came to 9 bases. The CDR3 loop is CASSSGAAYNSPLHF. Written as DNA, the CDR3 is TGTGCCAGCAGTTCGGGGGCCGCCTATAATTCACCCCTCCACTTT.

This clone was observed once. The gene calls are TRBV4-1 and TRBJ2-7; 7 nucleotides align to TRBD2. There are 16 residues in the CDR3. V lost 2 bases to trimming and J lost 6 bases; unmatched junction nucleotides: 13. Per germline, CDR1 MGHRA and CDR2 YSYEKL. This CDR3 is CASSQKESGASPEQYF. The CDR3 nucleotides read TGCGCCAGCAGCCAAAAGGAGAGCGGGGCGAGCCCCGAGCAGTACTTC.

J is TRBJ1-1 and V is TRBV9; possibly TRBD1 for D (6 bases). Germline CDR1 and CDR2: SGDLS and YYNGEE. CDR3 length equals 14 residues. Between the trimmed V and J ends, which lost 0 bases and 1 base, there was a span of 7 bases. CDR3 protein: CASSVEGQNTEAFF. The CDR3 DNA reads TGTGCCAGCAGCGTAGAGGGACAGAACACTGAAGCTTTCTTT.

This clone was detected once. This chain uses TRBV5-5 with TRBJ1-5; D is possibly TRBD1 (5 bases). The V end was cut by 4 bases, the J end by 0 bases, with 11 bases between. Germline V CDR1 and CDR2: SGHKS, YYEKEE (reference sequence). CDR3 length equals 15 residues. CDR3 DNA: TGTGCCAGCAGCCTACAGGTACTTAGCAATCAGCCCCAGCATTTT. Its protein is CASSLQVLSNQPQHF.

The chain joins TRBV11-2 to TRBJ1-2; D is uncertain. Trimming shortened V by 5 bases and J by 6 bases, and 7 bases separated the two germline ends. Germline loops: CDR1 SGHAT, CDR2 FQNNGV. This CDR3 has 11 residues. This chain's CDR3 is CASSPRDGYTF. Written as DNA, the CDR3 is TGTGCCAGCAGCCCGCGAGATGGCTACACCTTC. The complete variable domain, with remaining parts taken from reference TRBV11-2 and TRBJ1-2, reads EAGVAQSPRYKIIEKRQSVAFWCNPISGHATLYWYQQILGQGPKLLIQFQNNGVVDDSQLPKDRFSAERLKGVDSTLKIQPAKLEDSAVYLCASSPRDGYTFGSGTRLTVV.

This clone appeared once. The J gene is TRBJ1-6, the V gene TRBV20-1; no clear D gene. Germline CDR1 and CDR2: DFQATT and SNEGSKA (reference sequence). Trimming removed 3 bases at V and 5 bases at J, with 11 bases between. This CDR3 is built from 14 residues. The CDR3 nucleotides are TGCAGTGCTAGTGAGGAAATGCATAATTCACCCCTCCACTTT. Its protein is CSASEEMHNSPLHF.

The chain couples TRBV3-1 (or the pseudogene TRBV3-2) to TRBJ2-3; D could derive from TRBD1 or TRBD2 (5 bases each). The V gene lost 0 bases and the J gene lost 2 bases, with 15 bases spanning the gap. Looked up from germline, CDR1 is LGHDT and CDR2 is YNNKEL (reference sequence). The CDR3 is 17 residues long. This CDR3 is CASSQDPRGRHTDTQYF. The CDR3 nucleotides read TGTGCCAGCAGCCAAGATCCGAGGGGACGACACACAGATACGCAGTATTTT.

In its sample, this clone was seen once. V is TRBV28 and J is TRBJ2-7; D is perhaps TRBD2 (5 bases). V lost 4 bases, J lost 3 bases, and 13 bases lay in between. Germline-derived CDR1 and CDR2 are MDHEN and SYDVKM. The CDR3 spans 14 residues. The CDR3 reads CASSYGGLGYEQYF. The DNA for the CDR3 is TGTGCCAGCAGTTATGGAGGATTGGGCTACGAGCAGTACTTC.

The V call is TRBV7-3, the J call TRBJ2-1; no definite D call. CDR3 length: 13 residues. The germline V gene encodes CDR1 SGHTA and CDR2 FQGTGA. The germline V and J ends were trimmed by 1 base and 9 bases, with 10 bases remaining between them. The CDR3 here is CASSLIPFGEQFF. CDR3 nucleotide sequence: TGTGCCAGCAGCTTAATCCCCTTTGGTGAGCAGTTCTTC.

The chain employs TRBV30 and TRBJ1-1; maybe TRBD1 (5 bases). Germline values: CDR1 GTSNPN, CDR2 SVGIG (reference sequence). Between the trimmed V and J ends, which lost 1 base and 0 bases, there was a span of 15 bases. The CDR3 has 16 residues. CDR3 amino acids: CAWSGRRPGVNTEAFF. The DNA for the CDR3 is TGTGCCTGGAGTGGACGTCGACCGGGGGTGAACACTGAAGCTTTCTTT.

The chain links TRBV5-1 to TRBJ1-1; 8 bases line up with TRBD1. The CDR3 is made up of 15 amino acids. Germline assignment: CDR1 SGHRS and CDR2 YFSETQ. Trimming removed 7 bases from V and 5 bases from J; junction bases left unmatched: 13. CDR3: CASGRGPERRTEAFF. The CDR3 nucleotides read TGCGCCAGCGGCAGGGGGCCTGAAAGAAGAACTGAAGCTTTCTTT.

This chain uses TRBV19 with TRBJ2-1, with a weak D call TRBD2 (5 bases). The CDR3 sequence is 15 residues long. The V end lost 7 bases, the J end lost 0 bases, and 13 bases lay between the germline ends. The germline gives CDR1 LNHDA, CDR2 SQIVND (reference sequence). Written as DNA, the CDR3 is TGTGCCAGTACCTCCAGAGGGAGCTCCTACAATGAGCAGTTCTTC. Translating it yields CASTSRGSSYNEQFF.

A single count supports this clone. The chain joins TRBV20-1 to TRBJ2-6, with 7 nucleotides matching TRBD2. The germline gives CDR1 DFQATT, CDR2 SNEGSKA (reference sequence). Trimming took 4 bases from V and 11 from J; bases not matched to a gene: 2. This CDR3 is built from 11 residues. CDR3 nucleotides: TGCAGTGCTAAGGCGGGAGACGTCCTGACTTTC. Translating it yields CSAKAGDVLTF.

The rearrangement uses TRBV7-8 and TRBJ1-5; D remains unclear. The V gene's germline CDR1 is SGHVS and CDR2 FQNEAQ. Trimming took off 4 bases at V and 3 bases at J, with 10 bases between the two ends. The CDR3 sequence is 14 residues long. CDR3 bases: TGTGCCAGCAGCTCCCGGGTCATCAATCAGCCCCAGCATTTT. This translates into CASSSRVINQPQHF.

DNA of the CDR3: TGTGCCAGCAGTGATGCGGACACCATTAACGAGCAGTACTTC. This codes for CASSDADTINEQYF. This chain connects TRBV25-1 to TRBJ2-7, with a weak D call TRBD1 (5 bases). Germline V gives CDR1 MGHDK, CDR2 SYGVNS. V lost 3 bases and J 5 bases, leaving 14 bases between the germline ends. The CDR3 is made up of 14 amino acids.

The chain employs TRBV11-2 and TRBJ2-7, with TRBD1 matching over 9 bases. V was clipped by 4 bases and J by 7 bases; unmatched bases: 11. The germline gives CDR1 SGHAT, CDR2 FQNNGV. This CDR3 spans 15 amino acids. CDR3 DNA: TGTGCCAGCAGCTCCCGGACAGGGGCTTCTAAAGAGCAGTACTTC. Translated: CASSSRTGASKEQYF.

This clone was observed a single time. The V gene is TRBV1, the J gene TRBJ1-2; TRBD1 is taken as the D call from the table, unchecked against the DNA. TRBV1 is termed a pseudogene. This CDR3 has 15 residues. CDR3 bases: TGCACCACCCCCCTACGGGACAGGGGGTACTATGGCTACACCTTC. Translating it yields CTTPLRDRGYYGYTF.

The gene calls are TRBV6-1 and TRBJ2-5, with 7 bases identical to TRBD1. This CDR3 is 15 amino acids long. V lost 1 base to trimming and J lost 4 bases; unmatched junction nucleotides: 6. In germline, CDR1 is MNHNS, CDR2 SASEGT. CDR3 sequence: CASSEGRQGSETQYF. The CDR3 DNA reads TGTGCCAGCAGTGAAGGTCGACAGGGATCAGAGACCCAGTACTTC.

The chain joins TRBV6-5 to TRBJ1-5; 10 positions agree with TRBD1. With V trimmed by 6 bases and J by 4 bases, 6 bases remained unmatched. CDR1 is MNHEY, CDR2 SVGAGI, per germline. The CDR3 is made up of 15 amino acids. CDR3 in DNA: TGTGCCAGCAGCCAGGGACAGGGGTTTAATCAGCCCCAGCATTTT. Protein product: CASSQGQGFNQPQHF.

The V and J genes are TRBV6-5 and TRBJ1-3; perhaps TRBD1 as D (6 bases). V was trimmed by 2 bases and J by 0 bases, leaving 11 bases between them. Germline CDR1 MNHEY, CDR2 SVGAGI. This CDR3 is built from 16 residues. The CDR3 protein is CASSYTRTDSGNTIYF. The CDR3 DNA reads TGTGCCAGCAGTTACACAAGGACAGACTCTGGAAACACCATATATTTT.

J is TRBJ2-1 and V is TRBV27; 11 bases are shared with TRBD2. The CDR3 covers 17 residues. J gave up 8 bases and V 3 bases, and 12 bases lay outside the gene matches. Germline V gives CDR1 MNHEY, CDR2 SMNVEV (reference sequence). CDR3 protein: CASSFIVLAGDVDEQFF. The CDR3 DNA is TGTGCCAGCAGTTTTATAGTACTAGCGGGAGATGTGGATGAGCAGTTCTTC.